This T cell receptor beta chain was sequenced in a study of T cells after yellow fever vaccination. Study-wide results and limits: Reappearance after the booster was observed for most primary-vaccination clones (96% CD4, about 86% CD8).

Generation of TCR cDNA used 5'RACE template switching (which added a universal primer site and UMIs). MiXCR, run by TCRdb on the 5' RACE reads, gives a single entry per CDR3 protein. The table records 340,000 or so distinct CDR3 sequences, roughly an eighth of them present only once. This clonotype was observed at least ten times. Its matching antigen is unknown. This clonotype originated in a man in his late teens or twenties who received the YFV17D yellow fever vaccine. The material sequenced was CD4+ T cells sorted from PBMCs, taken 15 days after the yellow fever booster vaccination.

This chain's CDR3 is CASRETGTGTDTQYF. CDR3 nucleotide sequence: TGCGCCAGCCGAGAGACGGGTACGGGCACAGATACGCAGTATTTT. The chain has TRBV10-2 and TRBJ2-3; D ambiguous. This CDR3 spans 15 amino acids. Germline lookup yields CDR1 WSHSY and CDR2 SAAADI. With 8 bases removed from V and 1 base from J, the gap between germline ends came to 16 bases.